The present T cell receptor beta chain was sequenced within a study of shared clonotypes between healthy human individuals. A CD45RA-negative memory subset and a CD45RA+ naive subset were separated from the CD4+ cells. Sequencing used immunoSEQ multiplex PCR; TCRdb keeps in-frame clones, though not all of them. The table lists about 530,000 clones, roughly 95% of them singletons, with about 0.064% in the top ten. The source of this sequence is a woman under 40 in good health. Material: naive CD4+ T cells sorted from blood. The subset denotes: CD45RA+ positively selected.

The CDR3 is CASSLGDPGTGGHEQYF. The CDR3 DNA follows: TGTGCCAGCAGCCTGGGGGACCCCGGGACAGGGGGTCACGAGCAGTACTTC. V usage is TRBV4-2 and J usage is TRBJ2-5; 11 nucleotides line up with TRBD1. The end of the DNA is better explained by TRBJ2-7, so the J call may be wrong. The length of the CDR3 is 17 residues. The germline V gene encodes CDR1 LGHNA and CDR2 YNFKEQ.